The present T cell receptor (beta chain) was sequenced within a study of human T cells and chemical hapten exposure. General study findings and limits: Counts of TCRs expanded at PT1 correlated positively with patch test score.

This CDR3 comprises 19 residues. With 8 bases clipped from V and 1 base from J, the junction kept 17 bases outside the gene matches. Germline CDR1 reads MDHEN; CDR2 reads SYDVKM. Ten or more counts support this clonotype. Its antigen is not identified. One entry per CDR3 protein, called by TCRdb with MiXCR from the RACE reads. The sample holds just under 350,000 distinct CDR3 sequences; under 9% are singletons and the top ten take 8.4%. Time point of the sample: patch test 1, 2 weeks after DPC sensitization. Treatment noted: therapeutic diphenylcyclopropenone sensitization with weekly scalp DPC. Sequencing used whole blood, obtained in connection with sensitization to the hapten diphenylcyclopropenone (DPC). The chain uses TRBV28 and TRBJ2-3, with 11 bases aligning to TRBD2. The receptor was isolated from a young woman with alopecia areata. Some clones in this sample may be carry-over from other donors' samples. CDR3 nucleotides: TGTGCCAGCCCCCGGGCTAGCGGGGGGATGGGGACCGGCACAGATACGCAGTATTTT. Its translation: CASPRASGGMGTGTDTQYF.